The 8 T cell receptor beta chains below come from one sample, sequenced in a study of T cell responses to AZD1222 COVID-19 vaccine. The protocol was immunoSEQ multiplex PCR, while the TCRdb copy is restricted to in-frame clones and leaves out a portion. Among approximately 180,000 clones, around 90% were seen once, and the ten largest hold about 3.6%. The sample consisted of peripheral blood, taken 28 days after the second dose of the MenACWY control vaccine. The receptors were gathered from an adult who received the MenACWY meningococcal vaccine as a control.

This chain joins TRBV30 and TRBJ1-1, with D maybe TRBD1 (5 bases). Germline assignment: CDR1 GTSNPN and CDR2 SVGIG (reference sequence). This CDR3 comprises 15 residues. The chain's CDR3 is CARGPPGLYSAEAFF. CDR3 in DNA: TGTGCTCGGGGACCCCCGGGTTTGTACAGCGCTGAAGCTTTCTTT.

This chain connects TRBV28 to TRBJ1-1; 7 bases map to TRBD1. After removal of 7 bases from V and 5 bases from J, the junction contained 10 bases not matched to a gene. CDR3 length equals 14 residues. From germline, CDR1 is MDHEN and CDR2 SYDVKM. DNA for the CDR3: TGTGCCAGCAATGGAGAACAGGGGAGAACTGAAGCTTTCTTT. It yields the protein CASNGEQGRTEAFF. The whole variable domain, filled in from reference TRBV28 and TRBJ1-1, reads DVKVTQSSRYLVKRTGEKVFLECVQDMDHENMFWYRQDPGLGLRLIYFSYDVKMKEKGDIPEGYSVSREKKERFSLILESASTNQTSMYLCASNGEQGRTEAFFGQGTRLTVV.

V and J are TRBV7-2 and TRBJ2-1; 12 positions match TRBD2. The V segment lost 2 bases and the J segment 6 bases; nucleotides outside the gene matches: 11. The CDR3 sequence is 18 residues long. Germline-derived CDR1 and CDR2 are SGHTA and FQGNSA. CDR3 in DNA: TGTGCCAGCAGCTTACCACCGGCTAGCGGGAGGGCCGGCAATGAGCAGTTCTTC. Translation: CASSLPPASGRAGNEQFF.

The chain couples TRBV9 to TRBJ1-1; D is undetermined. The CDR3 runs to 12 residues. The V end was cut by 5 bases, the J end by 7 bases, with 12 bases between. From germline, CDR1 is SGDLS and CDR2 YYNGEE. The CDR3 DNA follows: TGTGCCAGCAGTGGTCCAGCCCTTGAAGCTTTCTTT. It is translated as CASSGPALEAFF.

This clone has a single count. The gene calls are TRBV11-3 and TRBJ2-7, with TRBD1 identical over 7 bases. Per germline, CDR1 SGHNT and CDR2 YENEEA. V dropped 6 bases and J dropped 2; count of bases not matched to a gene: 4. CDR3 length equals 13 residues. The CDR3 reads CASSPGTAYEQYF. CDR3 DNA sequence: TGTGCCAGCAGTCCGGGGACAGCCTACGAGCAGTACTTC.

Remarks on this clone: The same CDR3 arises from other DNA sequences in this sample as well. The V and J genes are TRBV2 and TRBJ1-1; no reliable D call. This CDR3 is 14 amino acids long. The ends were cut back, 4 bases at V and 0 bases at J, with 9 bases in the middle. Germline lookup yields CDR1 SNHLY and CDR2 FYNNEI. CDR3 nucleotide sequence: TGTGCCAGCAGTGTCGACCGCGTGAACACTGAAGCTTTCTTT. It encodes CASSVDRVNTEAFF.

The rearrangement links TRBV7-2 to TRBJ2-3; possibly TRBD2 for D (6 bases). This CDR3 spans 17 amino acids. V lost 4 bases to trimming and J lost 4 bases, with 21 bases between them. The V gene's germline CDR1 is SGHTA and CDR2 FQGNSA. CDR3 nucleotides: TGTGCCAGCAGCTCAGCGGTATCGCGGGGTCAACCAGATACGCAGTATTTT. Translated, it gives CASSSAVSRGQPDTQYF.

In its sample, this clone was seen once. The chain carries TRBV7-2 and TRBJ2-3; possibly TRBD2 for D (6 bases). From germline, CDR1 is SGHTA and CDR2 FQGNSA. The V and J ends lost 8 bases and 0 bases respectively, with 15 bases between them. The CDR3 is made up of 15 amino acids. The CDR3 sequence: CASQAGSTSTDTQYF. In DNA form, the CDR3 reads TGTGCCAGCCAAGCGGGCTCCACTAGCACAGATACGCAGTATTTT.